The 21 T cell receptor beta chains reported below all come from one sample, sequenced in a study of shared clonotypes between healthy human individuals (dated by TCRdb to the early 2020s). CD8 naive samples were CD45RO-negative cells positively selected for CCR7, giving a CD45RA+CCR7+ population that excluded TemRA cells. The library was produced with the immunoSEQ multiplex PCR assay. TCRdb limited this immuneACCESS table to in-frame rearrangements with V and J called. A share of clones is missing; checked studies link under half to unresolved V genes, and the rest is unexplained. In all, the sample holds about 2.1 million clones, and 93% of those were seen once. In total, the top ten clones hold around 1.7% of the sample. The sample consisted of naive CD8+ T cells from PBMCs. The cell subset or site label, read with the paper, signifies: CD45RA+CCR7+. These receptors were obtained from a man younger than 35 in good health. Some clones in this sample may be carry-over from other donors' samples.

This clone is a singleton in its sample. This sequence joins TRBV7-2 and TRBJ2-7; tentatively, D is TRBD1 (5 bases). In germline, CDR1 is SGHTA, CDR2 FQGNSA. Trimming took off 1 base at V and 2 bases at J, with 12 bases between the two ends. The CDR3 runs 15 residues. CDR3 DNA sequence: TGTGCCAGCAGCTTAGGTATCAGGGAACCCTACGAGCAGTACTTC. This gives the protein CASSLGIREPYEQYF.

The rearrangement links TRBV9 to TRBJ2-7, with 10 bases lining up with TRBD1. In germline, CDR1 is SGDLS, CDR2 YYNGEE. The CDR3 contains 13 residues. V dropped 3 bases and J dropped 5; count of bases not matched to a gene: 2. In DNA form, the CDR3 reads TGTGCCAGCAGCGGAGGGACAGGGGACGAGCAGTACTTC. Its protein is CASSGGTGDEQYF.

V gene TRBV7-9 combines with J gene TRBJ2-7; the match to TRBD2 covers 12 bases. CDR1 is SEHNR, CDR2 FQNEAQ, per germline (reference sequence). This CDR3 is built from 16 residues. V lost 8 bases, J lost 0 bases, and 8 bases stayed unmatched. CDR3 protein: CASEGTSGPSSYEQYF. The CDR3 nucleotides are TGTGCCAGCGAGGGGACTAGCGGGCCAAGCTCCTACGAGCAGTACTTC.

The chain links TRBV2 to TRBJ2-5; 7 bases agree with TRBD1. Trimming at V came to 5 bases and at J to 5 bases, leaving 11 bases not matched to a gene. The CDR3 has 15 residues. From germline, CDR1 is SNHLY and CDR2 FYNNEI. The CDR3 loop is CASSPGTVLGETQYF. The CDR3 DNA reads TGTGCCAGCAGTCCCGGGACAGTCCTCGGGGAGACCCAGTACTTC.

J is TRBJ2-7 and V is TRBV6-5; perhaps D is TRBD1 or TRBD2 (5 bases each). Trimming shortened V by 8 bases and J by 4 bases, and 15 bases separated the two germline ends. The CDR3 loop spans 13 amino acids. Germline lookup yields CDR1 MNHEY and CDR2 SVGAGI. CDR3 sequence reads: CASRQGGSYEQYF. Here the CDR3 DNA reads TGTGCCAGCCGTCAGGGCGGGTCGTACGAGCAGTACTTC.

V and J are TRBV4-1 and TRBJ2-1, with 10 bases fitting TRBD1. This CDR3 has 16 amino acids. Germline CDR1 reads MGHRA; CDR2 reads YSYEKL. With 2 bases clipped from V and 3 bases from J, the junction kept 4 bases outside the gene matches. The CDR3 DNA follows: TGCGCCAGCAGCCAAATGACAGGGGGCTACTACAATGAGCAGTTCTTC. It translates to CASSQMTGGYYNEQFF.

This chain uses TRBV27 with TRBJ2-1; D possibly uses TRBD1 or TRBD2 (5 bases each). This CDR3 comprises 15 residues. The V gene lost 4 bases and the J gene lost 7 bases, with 17 bases spanning the gap. From germline, CDR1 is MNHEY and CDR2 SMNVEV (reference sequence). The CDR3 DNA reads TGTGCCAGCAGTTGGACCCCGGGACCAAGGAATGAGCAGTTCTTC. Its translation: CASSWTPGPRNEQFF.

The chain combines TRBV29-1 with TRBJ1-3; a possible D gene is TRBD1 (5 bases). CDR3 size: 17 residues. The V and J ends lost 0 bases and 0 bases respectively, with 15 bases between them. CDR1 is SQVTM, CDR2 ANQGSEA, per germline. The CDR3 nucleotides read TGCAGCGTTGAAGATTGGGGGGAGGTAGGCTCTGGAAACACCATATATTTT. This translates into CSVEDWGEVGSGNTIYF.

The V and J genes are TRBV7-9 and TRBJ2-7, with 10 bases matching TRBD1. CDR1 and CDR2 from the germline V gene are SEHNR and FQNEAQ (reference sequence). V lost 5 bases and J lost 6; bases outside the gene matches: 19. The CDR3 contains 18 residues. This CDR3 reads CASSLFWNEDGTGAEQYF. CDR3 nucleotide sequence: TGTGCCAGCAGCCTCTTCTGGAACGAAGATGGGACAGGGGCCGAGCAGTACTTC.

This rearrangement joins TRBV6-5 to TRBJ1-6; no clear D gene. Trimming shortened V by 4 bases and J by 8 bases, and 15 bases separated the two germline ends. This CDR3 is 15 amino acids long. Germline V lookup: CDR1 MNHEY, CDR2 SVGAGI. Here the CDR3 reads CASSSSPSRYSPLHF. CDR3 in DNA: TGTGCCAGCAGTTCCTCCCCGTCGAGATATTCACCCCTCCACTTT.

The chain employs TRBV18 and TRBJ2-7, with TRBD2 matching 9 bases. The CDR3 is 15 residues long. V lost 2 bases and J lost 4; bases outside the gene matches: 6. The germline gives CDR1 KGHSH, CDR2 LQKENI. DNA for the CDR3: TGTGCCAGCTCACCAGCGGGAGGGCCGGGGTACGAGCAGTACTTC. Protein product: CASSPAGGPGYEQYF.

The CDR3 DNA follows: TGTGCCAGCAGTCACCTGGACAATACCCAAGAGACCCAGTACTTC. Encoded protein: CASSHLDNTQETQYF. The rearrangement links TRBV28 to TRBJ2-5; tentatively, D is TRBD1 (5 bases). The CDR3 contains 15 residues. Trimming pared 5 bases from V and 1 base from J, leaving 14 bases between. The germline V gene encodes CDR1 MDHEN and CDR2 SYDVKM.

This rearrangement joins TRBV6-5 to TRBJ2-3; D is unclear. Per germline, CDR1 MNHEY and CDR2 SVGAGI. V gave up 6 bases and J gave up 0 bases, with 10 bases separating them. The CDR3 contains 14 residues. CDR3 protein: CASSPSASTDTQYF. CDR3 bases: TGTGCCAGCAGCCCCAGTGCTAGCACAGATACGCAGTATTTT.

The V call is TRBV7-8, the J call TRBJ1-5; TRBD1 is a possible D gene (6 bases). The CDR3 sequence is 18 residues long. CDR1 is SGHVS and CDR2 is FQNEAQ in the germline V gene. Trimming stripped 1 base from V and 0 bases from J, with 16 bases between. The CDR3 DNA is TGTGCCAGCAGCTTAGTGTCGACAGGACCGTATAGCAATCAGCCCCAGCATTTT. Encoded protein: CASSLVSTGPYSNQPQHF.

V and J are TRBV28 and TRBJ2-3; 9 bases fit TRBD2. The CDR3 consists of 17 residues. J lost 4 bases, V lost 5 bases, and 13 bases had no gene match. Germline-derived CDR1 and CDR2 are MDHEN and SYDVKM. The CDR3 sequence: CASSPRLGGRAADTQYF. In DNA, the CDR3 is TGTGCCAGCAGTCCCCGACTCGGCGGGAGGGCCGCAGATACGCAGTATTTT.

The V and J genes are TRBV23-1 and TRBJ2-2, with 7 bases that match TRBD1. TRBV23-1 is known as an ORF, though its function is uncertain. V was pared by 1 base and J by 0 bases, with 2 bases of the junction left unmatched. The CDR3 length is 16 residues. In nucleotides, the CDR3 is TGCGCCAGCAGTCAATTGGGGACAGCGAACACCGGGGAGCTGTTTTTT. Translation gives CASSQLGTANTGELFF.

The chain carries TRBV7-9 and TRBJ2-5; maybe TRBD1 (6 bases). There are 15 residues in the CDR3. V was shortened by 3 bases and J by 2 bases, with 13 bases between the two germline ends. The germline gives CDR1 SEHNR, CDR2 FQNEAQ (reference sequence). The CDR3 here is CASSFPWGLQETQYF. CDR3 bases: TGTGCCAGCAGCTTCCCCTGGGGGCTACAAGAGACCCAGTACTTC.

The rearrangement links TRBV27 to TRBJ2-1; tentatively, D is TRBD1 (6 bases). The length of the CDR3 is 15 residues. Germline V lookup: CDR1 MNHEY, CDR2 SMNVEV (reference sequence). V dropped 4 bases and J dropped 0 bases, with 10 bases sitting between them. DNA for the CDR3: TGTGCCAGCAGTTACGACAGGAGCTCCTACAATGAGCAGTTCTTC. The encoded protein is CASSYDRSSYNEQFF.

The CDR3 sequence: CASSNLRKTGLNTEAFF. The DNA of the CDR3 is TGTGCCAGTAGTAACCTTAGAAAGACAGGGCTGAACACTGAAGCTTTCTTT. The rearrangement links TRBV19 to TRBJ1-1; 7 positions match TRBD1. CDR1 and CDR2 from the germline V gene are LNHDA and SQIVND (reference sequence). This CDR3 has 17 amino acids. After removal of 4 bases from V and 0 bases from J, the junction contained 11 bases not matched to a gene.

The genes are TRBV5-6 and TRBJ2-7; 7 nucleotides agree with TRBD2. The CDR3 extends over 16 amino acids. Germline CDR1 and CDR2: SGHDT and YYEEEE. Germline trimming cut 4 bases from V and 5 bases from J; bases unmatched to any gene: 15. This CDR3 is CASSRGGLSRSNEQYF. The DNA for the CDR3 is TGTGCCAGCAGCAGGGGAGGGTTGTCCAGGTCCAACGAGCAGTACTTC.

This rearrangement joins TRBV5-1 to TRBJ2-7; D gene uncertain. The V gene's germline CDR1 is SGHRS and CDR2 YFSETQ. V shed 1 base and J shed 2 bases, with 10 bases lying between them. The CDR3 consists of 14 residues. The DNA of the CDR3 is TGCGCCAGCAGCTTGAATCTAGGCGCCTACGAGCAGTACTTC. Amino acid sequence: CASSLNLGAYEQYF.